This T cell receptor (beta chain) was recorded in a study of cytomegalovirus exposure and HLA in healthy donors. About the study: Both the roughly 120 validation repertoires and the approximately 700 first-cohort repertoires used the same platform, as reported by a later analysis. Overall study findings and caveats: Many donors carried some public TCRs, although rarity characterized most TCR sequences. Testing in vitro showed a few CMV-associated chains specific for CMV antigens.

The CDR3 has 14 amino acids. V shed 8 bases, J shed 7 bases, and the junction held 12 bases outside the gene matches. CDR1 is GTSNPN, CDR2 SVGIG, per germline (reference sequence). Clones were sequenced by immunoSEQ multiplex PCR, and TCRdb holds only the in-frame ones, with some missing. The table has tens of thousands of clones, 93% seen once. Details on this clone: The antigen remains undetermined.

The sequence came from a woman in her thirties in good health and CMV-seronegative. The sequenced sample was PBMCs. The V and J genes are TRBV30 and TRBJ2-2; 8 bases agree with TRBD2. Here the CDR3 reads CALREGGPLGELFF. CDR3 sequence (DNA): TGTGCCCTTCGGGAGGGAGGGCCGCTCGGGGAGCTGTTTTTT.